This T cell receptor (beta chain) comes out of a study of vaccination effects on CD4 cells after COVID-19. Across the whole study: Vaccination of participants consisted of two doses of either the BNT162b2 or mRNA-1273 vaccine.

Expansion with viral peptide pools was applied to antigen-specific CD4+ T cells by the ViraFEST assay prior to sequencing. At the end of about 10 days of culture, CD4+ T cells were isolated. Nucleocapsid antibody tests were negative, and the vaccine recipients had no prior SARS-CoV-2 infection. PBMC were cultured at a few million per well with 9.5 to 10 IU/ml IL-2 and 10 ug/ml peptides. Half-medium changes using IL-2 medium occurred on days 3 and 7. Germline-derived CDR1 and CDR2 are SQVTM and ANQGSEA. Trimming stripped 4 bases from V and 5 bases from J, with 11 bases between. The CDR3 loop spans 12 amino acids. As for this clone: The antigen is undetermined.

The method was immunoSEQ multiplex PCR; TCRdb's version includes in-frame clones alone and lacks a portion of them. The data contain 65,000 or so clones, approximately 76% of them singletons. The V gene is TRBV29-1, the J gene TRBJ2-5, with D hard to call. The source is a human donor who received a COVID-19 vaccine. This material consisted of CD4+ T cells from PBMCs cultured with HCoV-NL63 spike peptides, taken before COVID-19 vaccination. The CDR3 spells CSVVWASETQYF. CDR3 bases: TGCAGCGTTGTATGGGCTTCGGAGACCCAGTACTTC.